A single sample gave rise to the 10 T cell receptor beta chains below, sequenced in a study of T cell therapy after organ transplantation. As to time point: 4-8 weeks after completion of therapy. These receptors' targets are unknown. Only in-frame clones appear in the TCRdb table, and some are missing; sequencing was by immunoSEQ multiplex PCR. The table shows just under 20,000 clones, with around 82% occurring only once. This material consisted of CD8+ T cells from blood, taken after autologous CMV-specific T cell therapy. The receptor set was obtained from a human patient who had received a solid organ transplant and had CMV disease. Part of the T cells may come from the graft donor.

The chain couples TRBV4-2 to TRBJ2-7; D is possibly TRBD1 (6 bases). The CDR3 has 15 residues. The germline V gene encodes CDR1 LGHNA and CDR2 YNFKEQ. V was clipped by 2 bases and J by 0 bases, with 11 bases between them. CDR3 bases: TGTGCCAGCAGCCAAACCCGGACAGACTCCTACGAGCAGTACTTC. As protein: CASSQTRTDSYEQYF.

The gene calls are TRBV10-2 and TRBJ2-5; a possible D gene is TRBD2 (7 bases). Per the germline V gene, CDR1 is WSHSY and CDR2 is SAAADI. V was shortened by 6 bases and J by 5 bases, with 19 bases between the two germline ends. This CDR3 is built from 15 residues. For the CDR3, the DNA is TGCGCCAGCAGCGTATCCGCGGGGGCGCGGGAGACCCAGTACTTC. This translates into CASSVSAGARETQYF.

This chain connects TRBV7-6 to TRBJ2-3; D possibly uses TRBD1 or TRBD2 (5 bases each). V lost 5 bases to trimming and J lost 2 bases, with 17 bases between them. Germline loops: CDR1 SGHVS, CDR2 FNYEAQ. The CDR3 totals 16 residues. CDR3 residues: CASSPLGDLPTDTQYF. The CDR3 DNA reads as TGTGCCAGCAGCCCTCTTGGGGACCTCCCCACAGATACGCAGTATTTT.

A few counts support this clone. The rearrangement joins TRBV5-1 to TRBJ1-1; D perhaps matches TRBD1 (6 bases). V lost 0 bases, J lost 4 bases, and 19 bases lay in between. The CDR3 totals 17 residues. The V gene's germline CDR1 is SGHRS and CDR2 YFSETQ. The CDR3 DNA follows: TGCGCCAGCAGCTTGGGGAGCGGGACACTTGGGATCACTGAAGCTTTCTTT. Protein: CASSLGSGTLGITEAFF.

The chain employs TRBV6-5 and TRBJ1-1; 8 bases line up with TRBD1. Trimming cost V 9 bases and J 7 bases; bases outside gene matches: 13. The V gene's germline CDR1 is MNHEY and CDR2 SVGAGI. The CDR3 is 14 amino acids. The CDR3 bases are TGTGCCAGTAGAAGAGACAGGGGATTACATGAAGCTTTCTTT. Residues: CASRRDRGLHEAFF.

This chain connects TRBV7-8 to TRBJ2-1, with D possibly being TRBD2 (6 bases). This CDR3 region has 18 residues. CDR1 is SGHVS, CDR2 FQNEAQ, per germline. Trimming shortened V by 0 bases and J by 0 bases, and 15 bases separated the two germline ends. CDR3 loop: CASSLAWPAEGSYNEQFF. CDR3 DNA sequence: TGTGCCAGCAGCTTAGCCTGGCCAGCGGAGGGCTCCTACAATGAGCAGTTCTTC.

The chain uses TRBV29-1 and TRBJ1-2, with D possibly matching TRBD1 (6 bases). V was cut by 6 bases and J by 4 bases, with 12 bases left in between. Germline V CDR1 and CDR2: SQVTM, ANQGSEA. There are 12 residues in the CDR3. CDR3: CSVPDRPYGYTF. CDR3 nucleotide sequence: TGCAGCGTACCAGACAGGCCCTATGGCTACACCTTC.

The chain employs TRBV30 and TRBJ1-6; no firm D call. The CDR3 length is 14 residues. CDR1 GTSNPN and CDR2 SVGIG come from the germline V gene (reference sequence). V was trimmed by 0 bases and J by 7 bases, leaving 10 bases between them. CDR3 DNA sequence: TGTGCCTGGAGTGTACAAGTAGAAAATTCACCCCTCCACTTT. As protein: CAWSVQVENSPLHF.

As to this clone: Additional DNA sequences in this sample encode the identical CDR3. The rearrangement uses TRBV6-1 and TRBJ2-2; D is undetermined. V gave up 5 bases and J gave up 6 bases, with 4 bases separating them. CDR1 is MNHNS, CDR2 SASEGT, per germline. The CDR3 is 11 residues long. In DNA, the CDR3 is TGTGCCAGCAGTTATCCCGGGGAGCTGTTTTTT. Its translation: CASSYPGELFF.

This clone ranks as medium-sized. V and J are TRBV25-1 and TRBJ1-1; possibly TRBD1 for D (5 bases). The CDR3 loop spans 14 amino acids. The germline CDR1 and CDR2 sequences are MGHDK and SYGVNS. Trimming pared 4 bases from V and 1 base from J, leaving 10 bases between. Written as DNA, the CDR3 is TGTGCCAGCAGTGGGATGGGACGGAACACTGAAGCTTTCTTT. Translating it yields CASSGMGRNTEAFF.